The TCR beta chain under discussion was sequenced for a study of T cell repertoires in cytomegalovirus infection. The wider study: Public TCR beta signature analysis indicated the presence of both CMV infection and matching HLA type.

The length of the CDR3 is 19 residues. The germline V gene encodes CDR1 SGHVS and CDR2 FNYEAQ. Losses at the gene ends were 1 base for V and 3 bases for J; bases not matched to a gene: 16. The table lists this clonotype with a few counts. Its matching antigen is unknown. General study results and limits: Identification of carriers of CMV plus the relevant HLA was performed using cumulative public TCR beta family frequency. HLA-C-restricted TCR beta clonotypes specific for CMV led the ex vivo response.

TCRdb itself ran the reads through MiXCR, one entry per CDR3 protein. The sample records some 440,000 distinct CDR3 sequences, approximately 30% being singletons. Sample: PBMCs. This clonotype was sampled from a human donor in good health (CMV status not recorded). Some clones in this sample may be carry-over from other donors' samples. The chain recombines TRBV7-6 with TRBJ2-7, with 9 nucleotides matching TRBD1. This CDR3 is CASSLGTFPGQGLDYEQYF. For the CDR3, the DNA is TGTGCCAGCAGCTTAGGGACGTTCCCGGGACAGGGTTTGGACTACGAGCAGTACTTC.